The present T cell receptor (beta chain) was sequenced within a study of T cells in localized non-small cell lung cancer. Study results and limitations: Uninvolved adjacent lung showed peak T cell clonality, exceeding tumor. Detection in adjacent lung was observed for a median roughly 57 of the top 100 tumor clones.

Adjacent lung tissue lacking atypia was obtained at a distance of at least 2 cm from the tumor margin. Points on this clone: Its antigen remains unidentified.

The protocol was immunoSEQ multiplex PCR, while the TCRdb copy is restricted to in-frame clones and leaves out a portion. The sample has 2,400 or so clones; around 21% are singletons. The specimen comprised normal lung tissue next to the tumor, sampled before any cancer treatment. The TCR was taken from a male donor older than 55 with stage I squamous cell lung carcinoma.

CDR3 bases: TGTGCCTGGAGTGGAGCTTACGAGCAGTACTTC. This translates into CAWSGAYEQYF. The chain joins TRBV30 to TRBJ2-7; D not resolved. V lost 1 base to trimming and J lost 4 bases, with 5 bases between them. This CDR3 contains 11 residues. Germline V gene sequence: CDR1 GTSNPN, CDR2 SVGIG (reference sequence).